This entry lists 19 T cell receptor beta chains sequenced from one sample in a study of T cell changes during pregnancy in multiple sclerosis. Repertoires were generated with immunoSEQ multiplex PCR, while TCRdb's copy carries only in-frame clones and drops some. The table has about 50,000 clones, around 90% seen once. The sequencing used CD4+ T cells from peripheral blood mononuclear cells, collected after pregnancy. The receptors originated from a female donor with multiple sclerosis, enrolled in a pregnancy study.

The chain uses TRBV5-4 and TRBJ2-5; 16 bases line up with TRBD2. CDR1 and CDR2 (germline): SGHNT, YYREEE (reference sequence). The CDR3 has 16 amino acids. The trim removed 3 bases at V and 4 bases at J, leaving 3 bases unmatched. CDR3 in DNA: TGTGCCAGCAGCTCGGGGACTAGCGGGAGGGGAGAGACCCAGTACTTC. Amino acid sequence: CASSSGTSGRGETQYF.

The chain joins TRBV19 to TRBJ2-1, with 7 bases identical to TRBD1. Unmatched junction bases numbered 8, after V lost 0 bases and J lost 9 bases. Germline assignment: CDR1 LNHDA and CDR2 SQIVND (reference sequence). The CDR3 totals 15 residues. The CDR3 DNA reads as TGTGCCAGTAGTATAGACATACAGGGGTGGAGTGAGCAGTTCTTC. Amino acid sequence: CASSIDIQGWSEQFF.

The chain is built from TRBV18 and TRBJ1-2; D is unresolved. Trimming pared 1 base from V and 2 bases from J, leaving 8 bases between. The CDR3 sequence is 14 residues long. Germline CDR1 and CDR2: KGHSH and LQKENI. CDR3 amino acids: CASSPQEGNYGYTF. The CDR3 DNA reads as TGTGCCAGCTCACCACAGGAGGGAAACTATGGCTACACCTTC. The complete variable domain, with remaining parts taken from reference TRBV18 and TRBJ1-2, reads NAGVMQNPRHLVRRRGQEARLRCSPMKGHSHVYWYRQLPEEGLKFMVYLQKENIIDESGMPKERFSAEFPKEGPSILRIQQVVRGDSAAYFCASSPQEGNYGYTFGSGTRLTVV.

This chain links TRBV19 with TRBJ2-1, with TRBD2 identical over 9 bases. CDR1 is LNHDA and CDR2 is SQIVND in the germline V gene (reference sequence). After removal of 5 bases from V and 6 bases from J, the junction contained 8 bases not matched to a gene. The CDR3 runs 15 residues. The CDR3 loop is CASSDSGSSLNEQFF. CDR3 bases: TGTGCCAGTAGTGATAGCGGGAGCTCTCTCAATGAGCAGTTCTTC. The whole variable domain, remainder taken from reference TRBV19 and TRBJ2-1, is DGGITQSPKYLFRKEGQNVTLSCEQNLNHDAMYWYRQDPGQGLRLIYYSQIVNDFQKGDIAEGYSVSREKKESFPLTVTSAQKNPTAFYLCASSDSGSSLNEQFFGPGTRLTVL.

The CDR3 reads CASSLEQGLTDTQYF. The CDR3 DNA reads TGCGCCAGCAGCTTGGAACAGGGGTTAACAGATACGCAGTATTTT. The V and J genes are TRBV5-1 and TRBJ2-3, with 7 bases aligning to TRBD1. V shed 0 bases and J 3 bases; nucleotides not matched to a gene: 4. The CDR3 is 15 amino acids. Germline V gene lookup returns CDR1 SGHRS and CDR2 YFSETQ.

The chain employs TRBV4-1 and TRBJ2-1; 9 bases align to TRBD1. The CDR3 contains 17 residues. From germline, CDR1 is MGHRA and CDR2 YSYEKL. The trim removed 4 bases at V and 6 bases at J, leaving 13 bases unmatched. The CDR3 DNA reads as TGCGCCAGCAGCCGGAATTCCGGGACAGGGCCCCTCAATGAGCAGTTCTTC. Its translation: CASSRNSGTGPLNEQFF.

The chain carries TRBV29-1 and TRBJ2-1; TRBD1 matches 7 bases. The CDR3 spans 16 residues. Germline CDR1 reads SQVTM; CDR2 reads ANQGSEA. Trimming cost V 7 bases and J 0 bases; bases outside gene matches: 12. The CDR3 coding sequence is TGCAGCGCTGCCCAGGGACAGCCTTACTCCTACAATGAGCAGTTCTTC. This translates into CSAAQGQPYSYNEQFF.

The chain uses TRBV28 and TRBJ1-5; 7 bases are a match to TRBD1. This CDR3 is 14 amino acids long. In germline, CDR1 is MDHEN, CDR2 SYDVKM. The junction had 8 bases not matched to a gene; V was cut back by 6 bases and J by 6 bases. The CDR3, as DNA: TGTGCCAGCAGCCGTGACAGGGTAACTCAGCCCCAGCATTTT. Encoded protein: CASSRDRVTQPQHF.

The genes are TRBV5-1 and TRBJ1-1; possible D gene TRBD1, 6 bases. Trimming left V 2 bases short and J 11 bases short, with 13 bases between. This CDR3 contains 12 residues. Per germline, CDR1 SGHRS and CDR2 YFSETQ. The CDR3 DNA is TGCGCCAGCAGCTTAAACAGGGTTGAGGCTTTCTTT. It translates to CASSLNRVEAFF.

The rearrangement links TRBV10-3 to TRBJ2-3; TRBD2 matches at 11 bases. This CDR3 region has 17 residues. With 5 bases clipped from V and 2 bases from J, the junction kept 9 bases outside the gene matches. CDR1 and CDR2 from the germline V gene are ENHRY and SYGVKD. Here the CDR3 reads CAISQYQGLADTDTQYF. The CDR3 DNA is TGTGCCATCAGTCAGTATCAGGGACTAGCGGACACAGATACGCAGTATTTT.

The chain has TRBV5-1 and TRBJ1-4, with D tentatively TRBD1 (6 bases). V was shortened by 0 bases and J by 8 bases, with 11 bases between the two germline ends. The CDR3 runs to 14 residues. CDR1 and CDR2 from the germline V gene are SGHRS and YFSETQ. The CDR3 coding sequence is TGCGCCAGCAGCTTGGAGGGGGTTGACGAAAAACTGTTTTTT. This encodes CASSLEGVDEKLFF.

The chain has TRBV9 and TRBJ2-2; D gene unclear. The CDR3 runs to 13 residues. Germline loops: CDR1 SGDLS, CDR2 YYNGEE. Trimming took off 0 bases at V and 5 bases at J, with 5 bases between the two ends. In nucleotides, the CDR3 is TGTGCCAGCAGCGTAGTGTTAACCGGGGAGCTGTTTTTT. Translated, it gives CASSVVLTGELFF.

The genes are TRBV5-1 and TRBJ2-2; D is possibly TRBD1 (6 bases). The germline CDR1 and CDR2 sequences are SGHRS and YFSETQ. V dropped 0 bases and J dropped 5 bases, with 11 bases sitting between them. This CDR3 region has 15 residues. The CDR3 loop is CASSLVTTGTGELFF. The CDR3, as DNA: TGCGCCAGCAGCTTGGTCACCACAGGGACCGGGGAGCTGTTTTTT.

The chain couples TRBV18 to TRBJ1-1; D not resolved. The germline CDR1 and CDR2 sequences are KGHSH and LQKENI. This CDR3 region has 15 residues. V lost 2 bases and J 6 bases, leaving 16 bases between the germline ends. CDR3 nucleotides: TGTGCCAGCTCACCAGGAGGCCAAGGGAAGGCTGAAGCTTTCTTT. Translation gives CASSPGGQGKAEAFF.

The gene calls are TRBV7-2 and TRBJ2-5; D perhaps matches TRBD2 (5 bases). Deletions cut 5 bases from V and 1 base from J, with 11 bases between. Germline CDR1 is SGHTA and CDR2 is FQGNSA. The CDR3 loop spans 14 amino acids. This chain's CDR3 is CASSPSGGQETQYF. CDR3 coding DNA: TGTGCCAGCAGCCCCAGCGGAGGCCAAGAGACCCAGTACTTC.

The V and J genes are TRBV18 and TRBJ1-1; no definite D call. CDR3 length: 12 residues. CDR1 and CDR2 from the germline V gene are KGHSH and LQKENI. Trimming left V 6 bases short and J 1 base short, with 6 bases between. CDR3 protein: CASSRQNTEAFF. The CDR3 region has the DNA TGTGCCAGCTCGAGACAGAACACTGAAGCTTTCTTT.

The V call is TRBV30, the J call TRBJ2-1; no clear D. Trimming pared 1 base from V and 0 bases from J, leaving 10 bases between. CDR3 length: 15 amino acids. Germline V gives CDR1 GTSNPN, CDR2 SVGIG (reference sequence). DNA for the CDR3: TGTGCCTGGAGTGGTCTTGGCGGCTCCTACAATGAGCAGTTCTTC. As protein: CAWSGLGGSYNEQFF.

This chain connects TRBV5-1 to TRBJ2-3, with TRBD2 matching 8 bases. CDR1 is SGHRS, CDR2 YFSETQ, per germline. The CDR3 extends over 15 amino acids. V lost 0 bases, J lost 6 bases, and 6 bases stayed unmatched. The CDR3 sequence is CASSLVGLVSDTQYF. For the CDR3, the DNA is TGCGCCAGCAGCTTGGTGGGACTAGTTAGTGATACGCAGTATTTT.

The count of this clone is one. The chain couples TRBV10-3 to TRBJ1-2, with TRBD1 as a possible D gene (5 bases). From germline, CDR1 is ENHRY and CDR2 SYGVKD. Trimming took 3 bases from V and 6 from J, leaving 11 bases between them. This CDR3 is 13 amino acids long. This chain's CDR3 is CAISERGSDGYTF. The CDR3 nucleotides are TGTGCCATCAGTGAAAGGGGATCTGATGGCTACACCTTC.